This TCR beta chain was profiled in a study of OX40 agonist ivuxolimab in advanced cancers. Overall study context: Partial responses were recorded for three patients, including one with hepatocellular carcinoma and two with cutaneous melanoma. Study conclusions and caveats: In the 0.1 to 3.0 mg/kg range, CD4+ and CD8+ blood T cells had expanded clonally by week 6. In general, CD8+ T cells held more expanded clones than CD4+ did, on average.

The repertoire was sequenced with immunoSEQ multiplex PCR; TCRdb's copy has only in-frame clones and lacks some. The profile shows about 70,000 clones, 86% of them singletons. A word on this clone: The antigen remains undetermined.

The junction had 9 bases not matched to a gene; V was cut back by 5 bases and J by 3 bases. Looked up from germline, CDR1 is LGHNA and CDR2 is YNFKEQ. This CDR3 comprises 15 residues. The clonotype comes from an adult with an advanced solid tumor such as melanoma, head and neck, liver or kidney cancer. The gene calls are TRBV4-2 and TRBJ1-1, with 7 nucleotides matching TRBD1. The sequences come from CD4+ or CD8+ T cells sorted from blood, collected in a trial of the OX40 agonist ivuxolimab. DNA for the CDR3: TGTGCCAGCAGCTTGGGGGGAGGGGGCTACACTGAAGCTTTCTTT. Translating gives CASSLGGGGYTEAFF.